The 9 T cell receptor beta chains below all came from one sample that was sequenced in a study of OX40 agonist ivuxolimab in advanced cancers. The data were produced by immunoSEQ multiplex PCR, yet TCRdb's version contains in-frame clones alone and is incomplete. The sample includes under 95,000 clones, about 93% of them seen just once. Source: CD4+ or CD8+ T cells sorted from blood, taken in a trial of the OX40 agonist ivuxolimab. These receptors all stem from an adult with an advanced solid tumor such as melanoma, head and neck, liver or kidney cancer.

The chain combines TRBV5-4 with TRBJ2-7, with 11 bases matching TRBD2. V lost 0 bases to trimming and J lost 7 bases; unmatched junction nucleotides: 9. Germline lookup yields CDR1 SGHNT and CDR2 YYREEE (reference sequence). The CDR3 has 16 residues. For the CDR3, the DNA is TGTGCCAGCAGCTTGGAATGGGGACTAGCGGTGGGGGAGCAGTACTTC. It encodes CASSLEWGLAVGEQYF.

The chain has TRBV6-1 and TRBJ1-2; no reliable D call. The ends were cut back, 8 bases at V and 4 bases at J, with 8 bases in the middle. This CDR3 contains 11 residues. Germline CDR1 MNHNS, CDR2 SASEGT. The CDR3 region is CASFGGYGYTF. The DNA for the CDR3 is TGTGCCAGCTTCGGTGGCTATGGCTACACCTTC.

This chain uses TRBV4-3 with TRBJ1-1, with D maybe TRBD1 (5 bases). The CDR3 spans 15 residues. Trimming took 0 bases from V and 5 from J, leaving 13 bases between them. CDR1 and CDR2 from the germline V gene are LGHNA and YSLEER. The CDR3 DNA sequence: TGCGCCAGCAGCCAAGACGGGGACGGGAGGACTGAAGCTTTCTTT. Translating gives CASSQDGDGRTEAFF.

The CDR3 DNA sequence: TGTGCCAGCAGCCGCTGGGACTCTCAAGAGACCCAGTACTTC. This codes for CASSRWDSQETQYF. The chain recombines TRBV27 with TRBJ2-5; D may be TRBD2 (6 bases). Trimming stripped 6 bases from V and 2 bases from J, with 13 bases between. The length of the CDR3 is 14 residues. Germline assignment: CDR1 MNHEY and CDR2 SMNVEV (reference sequence).

The chain joins TRBV7-9 to TRBJ2-1; possibly TRBD1 or TRBD2 for D (5 bases each). Germline loops: CDR1 SEHNR, CDR2 FQNEAQ (reference sequence). The CDR3 runs to 13 residues. V dropped 10 bases and J dropped 5 bases, with 15 bases sitting between them. CDR3 sequence: CATRGPLDNEQFF. The CDR3 DNA reads TGTGCCACCCGGGGCCCTCTGGACAATGAGCAGTTCTTC.

The chain links TRBV25-1 to TRBJ1-1; D perhaps matches TRBD1 (5 bases). In germline, CDR1 is MGHDK, CDR2 SYGVNS. The ends were cut back, 3 bases at V and 0 bases at J, with 11 bases in the middle. The CDR3 covers 15 residues. The CDR3 sequence: CASSDTGLMNTEAFF. The CDR3 region has the DNA TGTGCCAGCAGTGATACGGGACTGATGAACACTGAAGCTTTCTTT.

J is TRBJ1-1 and V is TRBV4-3, with D maybe TRBD1 (6 bases). CDR3 length: 12 residues. The germline CDR1 and CDR2 sequences are LGHNA and YSLEER. V gave up 3 bases and J gave up 4 bases, with 6 bases separating them. In DNA, the CDR3 is TGCGCCAGCAGCCAGGGGGCCACTGAAGCTTTCTTT. Its protein is CASSQGATEAFF.

This sequence joins TRBV7-3 and TRBJ2-3; no clear D. Trimming stripped 0 bases from V and 2 bases from J, with 9 bases between. The CDR3 contains 15 residues. Germline V lookup: CDR1 SGHTA, CDR2 FQGTGA. DNA for the CDR3: TGTGCCAGCAGCTTAACGGGGTCGGTCACAGATACGCAGTATTTT. This translates into CASSLTGSVTDTQYF.

The genes are TRBV30 and TRBJ1-4, with D hard to call. The CDR3 has 11 residues. Looked up from germline, CDR1 is GTSNPN and CDR2 is SVGIG (reference sequence). The CDR3: CGSPLNEKLFF. The CDR3 coding sequence is TGTGGAAGCCCCCTTAATGAAAAACTGTTTTTT. The full variable domain, its missing parts supplied by reference TRBV30 and TRBJ1-4, is SQTIHQWPATLVQPVGSPLSLECTVEGTSNPNLYWYRQAAGRGLQLLFYSVGIGQISSEVPQNLSASRPQDRQFILSSKKLLLSDSGFYLCGSPLNEKLFFGSGTQLSVL.